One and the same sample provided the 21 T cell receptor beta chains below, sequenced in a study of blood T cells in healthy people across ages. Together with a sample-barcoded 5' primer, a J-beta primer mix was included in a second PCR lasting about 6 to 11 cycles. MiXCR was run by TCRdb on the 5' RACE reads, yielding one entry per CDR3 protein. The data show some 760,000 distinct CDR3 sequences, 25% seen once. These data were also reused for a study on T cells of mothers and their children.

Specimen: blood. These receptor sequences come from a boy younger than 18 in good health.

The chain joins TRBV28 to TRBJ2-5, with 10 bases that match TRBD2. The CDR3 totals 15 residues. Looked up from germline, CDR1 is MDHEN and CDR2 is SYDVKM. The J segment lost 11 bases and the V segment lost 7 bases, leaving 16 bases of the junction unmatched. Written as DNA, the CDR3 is TGTGCCAGCACGGAAAGCGGGAGGGCTTCGCGGGAGCAGTACTTC. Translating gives CASTESGRASREQYF.

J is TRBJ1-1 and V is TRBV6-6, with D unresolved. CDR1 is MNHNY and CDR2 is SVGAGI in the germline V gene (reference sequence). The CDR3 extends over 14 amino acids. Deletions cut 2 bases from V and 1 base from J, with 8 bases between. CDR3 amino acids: CASSYLGQNTEAFF. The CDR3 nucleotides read TGTGCCAGCAGTTACCTCGGGCAGAACACTGAAGCTTTCTTT.

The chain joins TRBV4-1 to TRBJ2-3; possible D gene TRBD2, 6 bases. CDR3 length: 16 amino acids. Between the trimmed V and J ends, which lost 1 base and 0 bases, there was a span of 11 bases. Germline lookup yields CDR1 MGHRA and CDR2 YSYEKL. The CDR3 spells CASSQGVGTSTDTQYF. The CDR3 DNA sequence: TGCGCCAGCAGCCAAGGTGTCGGGACTAGCACAGATACGCAGTATTTT.

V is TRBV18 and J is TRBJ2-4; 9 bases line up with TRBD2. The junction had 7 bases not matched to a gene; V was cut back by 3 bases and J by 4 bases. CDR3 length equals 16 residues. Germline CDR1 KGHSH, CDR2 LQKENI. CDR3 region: CASSPDTGLAKNIQYF. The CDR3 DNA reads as TGTGCCAGCTCACCCGACACCGGACTAGCGAAAAACATTCAGTACTTC. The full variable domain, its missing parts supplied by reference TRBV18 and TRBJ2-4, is NAGVMQNPRHLVRRRGQEARLRCSPMKGHSHVYWYRQLPEEGLKFMVYLQKENIIDESGMPKERFSAEFPKEGPSILRIQQVVRGDSAAYFCASSPDTGLAKNIQYFGAGTRLSVL.

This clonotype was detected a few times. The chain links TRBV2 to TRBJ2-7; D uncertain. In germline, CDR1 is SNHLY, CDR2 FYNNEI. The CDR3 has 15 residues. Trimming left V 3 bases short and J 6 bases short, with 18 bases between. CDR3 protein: CASSDMLRAPPEQYF. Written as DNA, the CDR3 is TGTGCCAGCAGTGATATGTTAAGGGCCCCTCCCGAGCAGTACTTC.

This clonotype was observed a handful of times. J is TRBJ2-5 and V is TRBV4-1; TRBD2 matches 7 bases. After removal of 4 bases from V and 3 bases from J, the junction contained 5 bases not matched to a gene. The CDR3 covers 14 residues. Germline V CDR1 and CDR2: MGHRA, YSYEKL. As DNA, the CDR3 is TGCGCCAGCAGCCCCGGTCGGGAGGAAGAGACCCAGTACTTC. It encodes CASSPGREEETQYF.

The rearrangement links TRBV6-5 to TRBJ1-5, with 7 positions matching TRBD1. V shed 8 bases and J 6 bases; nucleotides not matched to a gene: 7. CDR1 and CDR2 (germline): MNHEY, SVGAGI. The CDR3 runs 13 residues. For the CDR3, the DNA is TGTGCCAGCGGCAGGGGGGGAATTCAGCCCCAGCATTTT. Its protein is CASGRGGIQPQHF.

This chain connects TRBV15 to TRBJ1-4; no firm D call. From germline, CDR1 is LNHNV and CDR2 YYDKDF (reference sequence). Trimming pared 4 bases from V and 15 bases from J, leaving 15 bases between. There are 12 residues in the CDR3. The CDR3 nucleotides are TGTGCCACCAGCATTCCCCGGGGTCCTTTGTTTTTT. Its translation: CATSIPRGPLFF.

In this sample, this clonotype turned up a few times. CDR3 DNA: TGTGCCAGCAGTTACACGTCCGGGCCCAGGGGAGCCAAAAACATTCAGTACTTC. This gives the protein CASSYTSGPRGAKNIQYF. The chain employs TRBV6-5 and TRBJ2-4, with D perhaps matching TRBD1 (6 bases). The CDR3 runs to 18 residues. CDR1 and CDR2 from the germline V gene are MNHEY and SVGAGI. V was shortened by 2 bases and J by 0 bases, with 17 bases between the two germline ends.

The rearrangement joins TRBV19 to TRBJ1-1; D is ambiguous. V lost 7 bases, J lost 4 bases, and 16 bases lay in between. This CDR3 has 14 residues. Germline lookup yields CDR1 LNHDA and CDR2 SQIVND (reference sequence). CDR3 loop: CASNRGRGRTEAFF. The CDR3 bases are TGTGCCAGTAATAGAGGACGGGGTCGCACTGAAGCTTTCTTT.

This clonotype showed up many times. The CDR3 bases are TGTGCCAGCAACCGGCCCCTCCAAGAGACCCAGTACTTC. Its translation: CASNRPLQETQYF. The chain employs TRBV28 and TRBJ2-5; D is unresolved. This CDR3 region has 13 residues. Germline V lookup: CDR1 MDHEN, CDR2 SYDVKM. Between the trimmed V and J ends, which lost 7 bases and 1 base, there was a span of 10 bases.

The CDR3 DNA follows: TGTGCCAGCAGCCCCCGAATGGGGGGCTCTAATGAAAAACTGTTTTTT. This gives the protein CASSPRMGGSNEKLFF. The chain recombines TRBV4-2 with TRBJ1-4, with a weak D call TRBD1 (6 bases). The V end lost 4 bases, the J end lost 3 bases, and 15 bases lay between the germline ends. The CDR3 is 16 amino acids. Germline V gene data show CDR1 as LGHNA and CDR2 as YNFKEQ.

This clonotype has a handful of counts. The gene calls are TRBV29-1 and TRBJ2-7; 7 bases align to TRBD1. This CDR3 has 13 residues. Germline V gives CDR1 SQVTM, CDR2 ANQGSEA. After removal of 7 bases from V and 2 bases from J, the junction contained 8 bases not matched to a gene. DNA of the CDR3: TGCAGCGCTTCGGGACAGTTTCCCTACGAGCAGTACTTC. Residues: CSASGQFPYEQYF.

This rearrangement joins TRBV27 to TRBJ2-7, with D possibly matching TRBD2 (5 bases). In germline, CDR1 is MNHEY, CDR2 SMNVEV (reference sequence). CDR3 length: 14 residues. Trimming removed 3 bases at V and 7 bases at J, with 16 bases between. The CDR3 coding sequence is TGTGCCAGCAGTTTGGACTCGCCCTCGGGGGAGCAGTACTTC. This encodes CASSLDSPSGEQYF.

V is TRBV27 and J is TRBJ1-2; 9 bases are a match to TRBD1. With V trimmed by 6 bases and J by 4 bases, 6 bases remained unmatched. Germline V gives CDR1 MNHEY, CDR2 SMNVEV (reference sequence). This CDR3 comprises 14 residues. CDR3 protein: CASSQQGASYGYTF. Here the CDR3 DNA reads TGTGCCAGCAGCCAACAGGGGGCAAGCTATGGCTACACCTTC.

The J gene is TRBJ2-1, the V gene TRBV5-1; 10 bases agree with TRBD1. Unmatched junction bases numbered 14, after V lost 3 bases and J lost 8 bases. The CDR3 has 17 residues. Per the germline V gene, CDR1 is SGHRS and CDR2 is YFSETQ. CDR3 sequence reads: CASSSGTGAKVMDEQFF. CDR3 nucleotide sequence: TGCGCCAGCAGCTCGGGGACAGGGGCCAAAGTAATGGATGAGCAGTTCTTC.

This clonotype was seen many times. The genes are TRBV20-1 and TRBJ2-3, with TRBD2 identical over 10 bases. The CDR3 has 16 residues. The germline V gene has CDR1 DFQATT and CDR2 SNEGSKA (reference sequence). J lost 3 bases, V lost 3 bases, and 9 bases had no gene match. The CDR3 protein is CSASPSSGSTTDTQYF. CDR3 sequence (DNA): TGCAGTGCTAGTCCCTCTAGCGGGAGTACGACAGATACGCAGTATTTT.

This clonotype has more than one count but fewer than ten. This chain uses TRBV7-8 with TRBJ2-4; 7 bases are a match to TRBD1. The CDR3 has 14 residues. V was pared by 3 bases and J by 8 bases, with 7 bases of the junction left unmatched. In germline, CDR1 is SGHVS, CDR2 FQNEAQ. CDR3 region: CASSFETGWDIQYF. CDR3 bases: TGTGCCAGCAGCTTCGAGACAGGGTGGGACATTCAGTACTTC.

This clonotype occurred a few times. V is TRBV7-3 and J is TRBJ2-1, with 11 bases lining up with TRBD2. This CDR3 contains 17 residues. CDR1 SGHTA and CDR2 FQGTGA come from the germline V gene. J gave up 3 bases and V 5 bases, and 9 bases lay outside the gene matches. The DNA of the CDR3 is TGTGCCAGCAGCAACTACCCCGGGACTAGCGGCTACAATGAGCAGTTCTTC. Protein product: CASSNYPGTSGYNEQFF.

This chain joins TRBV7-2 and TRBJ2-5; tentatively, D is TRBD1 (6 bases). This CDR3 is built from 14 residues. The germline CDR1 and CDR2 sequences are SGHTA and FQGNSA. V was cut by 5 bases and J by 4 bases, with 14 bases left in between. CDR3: CASSVRGRGETQYF. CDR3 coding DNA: TGTGCCAGCAGCGTCAGGGGCCGAGGAGAGACCCAGTACTTC.

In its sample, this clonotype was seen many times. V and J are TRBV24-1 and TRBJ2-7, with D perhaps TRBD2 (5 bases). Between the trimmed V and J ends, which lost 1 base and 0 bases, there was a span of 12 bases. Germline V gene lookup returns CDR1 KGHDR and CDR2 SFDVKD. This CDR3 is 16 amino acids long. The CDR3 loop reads CATSDFRRVHSYEQYF. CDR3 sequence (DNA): TGTGCCACCAGTGATTTTAGGCGGGTACACTCCTACGAGCAGTACTTC.